A selection of T cell receptor beta chains follows, all from one sample in a study of blood T cell repertoires in COVID-19. Repertoires were generated with immunoSEQ multiplex PCR, while TCRdb's copy carries only in-frame clones and drops some. This sample has approximately 28,000 clones, with 87% found just once. The sample comprised peripheral blood. These receptors were collected from a man between 60 and 70 years old with active COVID-19. Both conserved end residues are trimmed from each CDR3. Fields, in order: CDR3 length, J gene, V gene, CDR3 protein.

10 TRBJ2-7 TRBV7-9 ASSQLRYEQY
9 TRBJ1-2 TRBV3-1/TRBV3-2 ASSVRDGYT
11 TRBJ1-2 TRBV4-2 ASSHGRGDGYT
13 TRBJ2-6 TRBV2 ARQEGGSGANVLT
16 TRBJ2-7 TRBV2 ASTGRDRGPGGFYEQY
13 TRBJ1-5 TRBV6-6 ASSHGTGGHQPQH
13 TRBJ1-6 TRBV4-1 ASSQRTREDSPLH
15 TRBJ2-7 TRBV28 ASSVRTGTNPTYEQY
13 TRBJ2-2 TRBV28 ASSPRSGMSGELF
11 TRBJ2-7 TRBV30 AWSSRTALEQY
10 TRBJ2-5 TRBV3-1/TRBV3-2 ASSPPGKTQY
10 TRBJ1-4 TRBV27 ARPGGREKLF
13 TRBJ2-7 TRBV5-4 ASSLGGTGVLEQY
14 TRBJ1-4 TRBV6-4 ASSPQGLGTNEKLF
13 TRBJ1-1 TRBV27 ASGVGSAGPTEAF
11 TRBJ2-1 TRBV4-1 ASSQGPGNEQF
14 TRBJ2-2 TRBV3-1/TRBV3-2 ASSQASGGAAGELF
14 TRBJ1-4 TRBV25-1 ASSVRGRGTNEKLF
13 TRBJ2-7 TRBV2 ASSPTARGQVGQY
15 TRBJ2-6 TRBV5-1 ASSGDRGLSGANVLT
16 TRBJ2-5 TRBV7-9 ASSPGGLEGVGQETQY
12 TRBJ2-7 TRBV28 ASSLPASAYEQY
12 TRBJ2-7 TRBV7-3 ASSPGTGTHEQY
15 TRBJ2-3 TRBV7-9 ASSLGLGTGSTDTQY
11 TRBJ2-7 TRBV10-3 ATDTGTAYEQY
15 TRBJ2-3 TRBV28 ATTVSGGAGSTDTQY
14 TRBJ2-3 TRBV29-1 SVARGGGRRSDTQY
14 TRBJ1-6 TRBV18 ASSPGTGGFYSPLH
15 TRBJ2-4 TRBV3-1/TRBV3-2 ASKGLAGGSSKNIQY
11 TRBJ2-4 TRBV7-3 ASSLESKNIQY
14 TRBJ2-3 TRBV11-3 ASSFGAGGLTDTQY
12 TRBJ1-4 TRBV7-8 ASSSKGLNEKLF
10 TRBJ2-1 TRBV2 ASRVEGDEQF
15 TRBJ2-5 TRBV7-8 ASSLAILAGPRETQY
10 TRBJ1-2 TRBV5-8 ASSLQERGYT
21 TRBJ2-3 TRBV5-1 ASSPGQDYSHTSGGMITDTQY